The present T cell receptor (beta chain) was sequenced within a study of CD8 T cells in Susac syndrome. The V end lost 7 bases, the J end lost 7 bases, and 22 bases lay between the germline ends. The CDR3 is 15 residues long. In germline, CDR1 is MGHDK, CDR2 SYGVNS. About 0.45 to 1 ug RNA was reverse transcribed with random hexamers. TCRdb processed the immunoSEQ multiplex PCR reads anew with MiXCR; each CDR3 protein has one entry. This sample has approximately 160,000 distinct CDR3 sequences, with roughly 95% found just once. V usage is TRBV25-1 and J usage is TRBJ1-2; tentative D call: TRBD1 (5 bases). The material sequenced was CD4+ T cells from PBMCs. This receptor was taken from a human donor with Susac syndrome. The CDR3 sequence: CASTTSPGTASGYTF. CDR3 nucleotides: TGTGCCAGCACCACATCCCCGGGGACGGCCAGTGGCTACACCTTC.